This TCR beta chain was recorded in a study of T-cell reconstitution after alpha-beta-depleted transplantation in children. The CDR3 loop spans 14 amino acids. V lost 3 bases, J lost 4 bases, and 5 bases stayed unmatched. CDR1 and CDR2 from the germline V gene are SGHTA and FQGNSA. TCRbeta library construction was performed incorporating unique molecular identifiers. TCRdb redid the calling of the PCR reads with MiXCR, one entry per CDR3 protein. The sample consists of about 610,000 distinct CDR3 sequences, roughly 10% of them appearing once. This clonotype was recorded many times. The sample was PBMCs from the stem cell graft donor, taken from the stem cell graft. The receptor's source is a human donor who donated a stem cell graft to a child with acute myeloid leukemia. This chain links TRBV7-2 with TRBJ2-7; the match to TRBD2 covers 8 bases. In nucleotides, the CDR3 is TGTGCCAGCAGCTTGAGCGGGAGTCTATACGAGCAGTACTTC. It codes for CASSLSGSLYEQYF.